The clone carrying this T cell receptor (beta chain) was counted once. CDR1 is SQVTM, CDR2 ANQGSEA, per germline. The CDR3 totals 20 residues. The germline V and J ends were trimmed by 1 base and 5 bases, with 31 bases remaining between them. The entry originates in a study of shared clonotypes between healthy human individuals. Overall study context: Each donor had three CD4 naive, three CD4 memory, two CD8 naive and one CD8 memory plate.

The assay was immunoSEQ multiplex PCR, and TCRdb's table has in-frame clones only and misses some. The table has a few million clones, over 85% seen once. The chain couples TRBV29-1 to TRBJ2-3; maybe TRBD2 (7 bases). Specimen: naive CD4+ T cells sorted from blood. Subset described: CD45RA+ positively selected. The source is a man between 18 and 29 years old in good health. Written as DNA, the CDR3 is TGCAGCGTTGAAGGGGGGCCTTTCGTGCGGGAGATCGGGTACGGAGATACGCAGTATTTT. This gives the protein CSVEGGPFVREIGYGDTQYF.